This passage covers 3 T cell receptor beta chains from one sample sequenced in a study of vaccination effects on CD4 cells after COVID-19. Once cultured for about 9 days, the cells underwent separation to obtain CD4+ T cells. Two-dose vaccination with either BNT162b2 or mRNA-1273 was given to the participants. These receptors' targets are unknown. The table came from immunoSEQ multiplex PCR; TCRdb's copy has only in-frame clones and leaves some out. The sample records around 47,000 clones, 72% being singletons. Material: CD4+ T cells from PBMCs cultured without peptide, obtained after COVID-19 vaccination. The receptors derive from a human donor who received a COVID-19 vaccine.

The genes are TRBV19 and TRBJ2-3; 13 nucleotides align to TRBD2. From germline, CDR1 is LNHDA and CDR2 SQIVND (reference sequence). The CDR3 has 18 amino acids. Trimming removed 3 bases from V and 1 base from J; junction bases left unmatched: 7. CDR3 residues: CASSIHVGTSGGTDTQYF. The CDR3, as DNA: TGTGCCAGTAGTATCCACGTCGGGACTAGCGGGGGCACAGATACGCAGTATTTT.

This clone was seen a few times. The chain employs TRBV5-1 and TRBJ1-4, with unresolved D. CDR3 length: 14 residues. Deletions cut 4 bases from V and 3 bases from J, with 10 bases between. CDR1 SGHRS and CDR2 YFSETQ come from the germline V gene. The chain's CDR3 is CASSLSHANEKLFF. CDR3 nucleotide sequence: TGCGCCAGCAGCCTGTCACACGCTAATGAAAAACTGTTTTTT.

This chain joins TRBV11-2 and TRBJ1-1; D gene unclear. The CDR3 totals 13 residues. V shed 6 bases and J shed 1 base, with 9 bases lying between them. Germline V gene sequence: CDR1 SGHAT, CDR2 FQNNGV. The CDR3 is CASSPQRNTEAFF. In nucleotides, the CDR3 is TGTGCCAGCAGTCCCCAGAGGAACACTGAAGCTTTCTTT.